Sequencing of this TCR beta chain was carried out in a study of response to subunit inactivated influenza vaccine. Overall study results and limits: Authors suggested that a seasonal influenza vaccination recruits few new T cells each time.

As concerns this clonotype: Its antigen is unknown.

TCRdb re-analysed the RT-PCR reads in MiXCR, keeping a single row per CDR3 protein. The sample consists of 450,000 to 550,000 distinct CDR3 sequences, roughly 25% of them appearing once. The junction had 5 bases not matched to a gene; V was cut back by 2 bases and J by 2 bases. Germline CDR1 reads MNHEY; CDR2 reads SVGAGI. The CDR3 covers 15 residues. The chain carries TRBV6-5 and TRBJ2-7, with 8 bases aligning to TRBD1. This clonotype originated in a middle-aged man who received an inactivated influenza vaccine. The input for sequencing was CD4+ T cells sorted from PBMCs, taken more than 4 days after vaccination. CDR3 in amino acids: CASSYAGQGTYEQYF. The CDR3 DNA is TGTGCCAGCAGTTACGCCGGACAGGGAACCTACGAGCAGTACTTC.